Listed below are T cell receptor beta chains from one sample, sequenced in a study of OX40 agonist ivuxolimab in advanced cancers. Generated by immunoSEQ multiplex PCR, the TCRdb table keeps only in-frame clones and is missing some. The sample holds tens of thousands of clones, approximately 89% seen once. Sample: CD4+ or CD8+ T cells sorted from blood, taken in a trial of the OX40 agonist ivuxolimab. Receptor source: an adult with an advanced solid tumor such as melanoma, head and neck, liver or kidney cancer. Both conserved end residues are part of each CDR3. Each record gives: D gene, V gene, J gene, clone size, CDR3 DNA, CDR3 protein. The D gene is left open where the match is weak. Size values are once, few and many counts, or a class for expanded clones, and some rows have none.

D: -
V: TRBV11-2
J: TRBJ2-7
size: -
DNA: TGTGCCAGCAGCTTAACGGCCGCGCCCTACGAGCAGTACTTC
CDR3: CASSLTAAPYEQYF

D: -
V: TRBV18
J: TRBJ2-1
size: -
DNA: TGTGCCAGCTCACACGGACATCCGAATGAGCAGTTCTTC
CDR3: CASSHGHPNEQFF

D: TRBD1
V: TRBV15
J: TRBJ1-6
size: -
DNA: TGTGCCACCAGCAGTTACGGACAGGGGAGCTCCTATAATTCACCCCTCCACTTT
CDR3: CATSSYGQGSSYNSPLHF

D: TRBD1
V: TRBV7-3
J: TRBJ2-7
size: few
DNA: TGTGCCAGCAGCCTGACAGGGGGCAGGGAGCAGTACTTC
CDR3: CASSLTGGREQYF

D: TRBD2
V: TRBV6-1
J: TRBJ2-7
size: -
DNA: TGTGCCAGCAGTCCGACTAGCGGGAGGGCCTACCCTTTTTTC
CDR3: CASSPTSGRAYPFF

D: -
V: TRBV27
J: TRBJ1-6
size: -
DNA: TGTGCCAGCAGTGTGGGGGCCCATTCACCCCTCCACTTT
CDR3: CASSVGAHSPLHF

D: TRBD1
V: TRBV7-9
J: TRBJ1-4
size: -
DNA: TGTGCCAGCAGCTCGGAGACAGGGGGAGGAGAAAAACTGTTTTTT
CDR3: CASSSETGGGEKLFF

D: -
V: TRBV6-5
J: TRBJ1-6
size: -
DNA: TGTGCCAGCAGATCTCCACAGGTTACCCATTCACCCCTCCACTTT
CDR3: CASRSPQVTHSPLHF

D: -
V: TRBV5-8
J: TRBJ1-1
size: -
DNA: TGTGCCAGCAGCCGCGGATGGGGGGGGAACACTGAAGCTTTCTTT
CDR3: CASSRGWGGNTEAFF

D: TRBD2
V: TRBV9
J: TRBJ2-1
size: -
DNA: TGTGCCAGCAGCGTCGCTAGCGGGAGGGCCAGTGAGCAGTTCTTC
CDR3: CASSVASGRASEQFF

D: TRBD2
V: TRBV5-4
J: TRBJ2-5
size: -
DNA: TGTGCCAGCAGCTTGAAGCGGGGTAGCGGGAGATCAGAGACCCAGTACTTC
CDR3: CASSLKRGSGRSETQYF

D: -
V: TRBV28
J: TRBJ2-7
size: -
DNA: TGTGCCAGCAGTTTAAGTGCTGGTACTAGAGGGCAGTACTTC
CDR3: CASSLSAGTRGQYF

D: -
V: TRBV19
J: TRBJ2-1
size: -
DNA: TGTGCCAGTAGCCGGGGGCAGGGAGTGTTCTTC
CDR3: CASSRGQGVFF

D: -
V: TRBV6-5
J: TRBJ2-2
size: -
DNA: TGTGCCAGCAGAGCGGACAACACCGGGGAGCTGTTTTTT
CDR3: CASRADNTGELFF

D: TRBD1
V: TRBV19
J: TRBJ1-1
size: -
DNA: TGTGCCAGTAGTAGCGAAGCGGGACAGGCCACTGAAGCTTTCTTT
CDR3: CASSSEAGQATEAFF

D: TRBD1
V: TRBV10-3
J: TRBJ2-7
size: once
DNA: TGTGCCACATACCGGACAGGGGACCACGAGCAGTACTTC
CDR3: CATYRTGDHEQYF

D: -
V: TRBV9
J: TRBJ1-2
size: -
DNA: TGTGCCAGCAGCCCGAGGGGCGACTATGGCTACACCTTC
CDR3: CASSPRGDYGYTF

D: -
V: TRBV28
J: TRBJ1-5
size: once
DNA: TGTGCCAGCAGTTTCTTGGGGGGGACACCCAATCAGCCCCAGCATTTT
CDR3: CASSFLGGTPNQPQHF

D: -
V: TRBV6-1
J: TRBJ2-3
size: -
DNA: TGTGCCAGCAGTGGGGGCCTAGAAGGTGTCGGGAGCACAGATACGCAGTATTTT
CDR3: CASSGGLEGVGSTDTQYF

D: -
V: TRBV27
J: TRBJ1-2
size: -
DNA: TGTGCCAGCTCCCGACGCGGGACCGACTATGGCTACACCTTC
CDR3: CASSRRGTDYGYTF

D: -
V: TRBV18
J: TRBJ1-3
size: -
DNA: TGTGCCAGCTCACCGGGACTCCCTAGCTCTGGAAACACCATATATTTT
CDR3: CASSPGLPSSGNTIYF

D: TRBD2
V: TRBV7-2
J: TRBJ2-4
size: -
DNA: TGTGCCAGCAGCTTATACGCCGCTAGCGGGTCTAAAAACATTCAGTACTTC
CDR3: CASSLYAASGSKNIQYF

D: TRBD1
V: TRBV6-9
J: TRBJ1-2
size: -
DNA: TGTGCCAGCACTCCCACAGGGGGGCCTAACTATGGCTACACCTTC
CDR3: CASTPTGGPNYGYTF

D: -
V: TRBV19
J: TRBJ2-1
size: -
DNA: TGTGCCAGTAGTAAGGCGAGTGAGCAGTTCTTC
CDR3: CASSKASEQFF

D: -
V: TRBV7-2
J: TRBJ1-1
size: -
DNA: TGTGCCAGCAGTTACAGGGCCATGAACACTGAAGCTTTCTTT
CDR3: CASSYRAMNTEAFF

D: -
V: TRBV10-1
J: TRBJ1-2
size: -
DNA: TGCGCCAGCAGTGATAGTCTAACGGAGAATGGCTACACCTTC
CDR3: CASSDSLTENGYTF

D: TRBD1
V: TRBV10-3
J: TRBJ2-1
size: once
DNA: TGTGCCATCAGTGGGACAGGGGGAATTGAGCAGTTCTTC
CDR3: CAISGTGGIEQFF